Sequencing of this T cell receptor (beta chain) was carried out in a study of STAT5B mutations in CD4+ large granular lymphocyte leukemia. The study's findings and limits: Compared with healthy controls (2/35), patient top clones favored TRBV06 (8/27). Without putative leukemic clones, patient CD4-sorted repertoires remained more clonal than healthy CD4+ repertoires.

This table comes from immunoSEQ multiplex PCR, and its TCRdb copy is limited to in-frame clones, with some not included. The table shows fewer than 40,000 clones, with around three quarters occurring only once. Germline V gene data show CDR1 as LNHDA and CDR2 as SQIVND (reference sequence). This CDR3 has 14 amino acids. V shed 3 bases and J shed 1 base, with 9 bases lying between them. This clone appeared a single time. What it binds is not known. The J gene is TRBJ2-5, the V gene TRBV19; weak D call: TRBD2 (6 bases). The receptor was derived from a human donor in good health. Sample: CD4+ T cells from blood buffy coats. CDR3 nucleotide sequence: TGTGCCAGTAGTATTGCGGGGACCCAAGAGACCCAGTACTTC. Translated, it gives CASSIAGTQETQYF. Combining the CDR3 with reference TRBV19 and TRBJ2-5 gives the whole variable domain DGGITQSPKYLFRKEGQNVTLSCEQNLNHDAMYWYRQDPGQGLRLIYYSQIVNDFQKGDIAEGYSVSREKKESFPLTVTSAQKNPTAFYLCASSIAGTQETQYFGPGTRLLVL.